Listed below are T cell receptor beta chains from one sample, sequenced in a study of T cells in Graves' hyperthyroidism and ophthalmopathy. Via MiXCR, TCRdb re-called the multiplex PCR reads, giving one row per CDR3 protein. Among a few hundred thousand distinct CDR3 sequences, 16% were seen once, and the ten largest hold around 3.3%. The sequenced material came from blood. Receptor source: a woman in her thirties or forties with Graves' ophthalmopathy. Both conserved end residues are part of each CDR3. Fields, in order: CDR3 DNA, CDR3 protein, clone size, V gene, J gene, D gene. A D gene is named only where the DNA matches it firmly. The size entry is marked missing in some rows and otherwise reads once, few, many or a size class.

CDR3nt: TGCAGTGCTAGCGGTAAACTCAATGAGCAGTTCTTC
CDR3aa: CSASGKLNEQFF
abundance: few
v_gene: TRBV20-1
j_gene: TRBJ2-1
d_gene: .

CDR3nt: TGCAGTGCGGGTGGGACTAGCGGGGTACATGAGCAGTTCTTC
CDR3aa: CSAGGTSGVHEQFF
abundance: many
v_gene: TRBV20-1
j_gene: TRBJ2-1
d_gene: TRBD2

CDR3nt: TGTGCCAGCAGCCCCGACTACACCGGGGTTAATGAGCAGTTCTTC
CDR3aa: CASSPDYTGVNEQFF
abundance: .
v_gene: TRBV7-9
j_gene: TRBJ2-1
d_gene: .

CDR3nt: TGTGCCAGCAGCTTAGGGGGCGCGGGGAATGAGCAGTTCTTC
CDR3aa: CASSLGGAGNEQFF
abundance: many
v_gene: TRBV5-5
j_gene: TRBJ2-1
d_gene: .

CDR3nt: TGTGCCATCGGTCCTGGCTCTGGGGCCAACGTCCTGACTTTC
CDR3aa: CAIGPGSGANVLTF
abundance: few
v_gene: TRBV10-3
j_gene: TRBJ2-6
d_gene: .

CDR3nt: TGTGCCAGCATTGAGTCCTCGACTAGGACAGATACGCAGTATTTT
CDR3aa: CASIESSTRTDTQYF
abundance: many
v_gene: TRBV2
j_gene: TRBJ2-3
d_gene: .

CDR3nt: TGTGCCAGCAGTTTAGGGGGACAGTTATACAATGAGCAGTTCTTC
CDR3aa: CASSLGGQLYNEQFF
abundance: many
v_gene: TRBV12-3/TRBV12-4
j_gene: TRBJ2-1
d_gene: TRBD1

CDR3nt: TGTGCTAGCAGCTTAGAACCCAACAATGTGCAGTTCTTC
CDR3aa: CASSLEPNNVQFF
abundance: .
v_gene: TRBV7-7
j_gene: TRBJ2-1
d_gene: .

CDR3nt: TGCAGCGTGTACGAGCCGGGACGGTCGAACACTGAAGCTTTCTTT
CDR3aa: CSVYEPGRSNTEAFF
abundance: few
v_gene: TRBV29-1
j_gene: TRBJ1-1
d_gene: .

CDR3nt: TGCGCCAGCAGCTTGTCGGCTTTGGTTGTTGGTGAGCAGTTCTTC
CDR3aa: CASSLSALVVGEQFF
abundance: many
v_gene: TRBV5-1
j_gene: TRBJ2-1
d_gene: .

CDR3nt: TGCAGTGCTTTTGGGACTAGCGGGATCTACGAGCAGTACTTC
CDR3aa: CSAFGTSGIYEQYF
abundance: few
v_gene: TRBV20-1
j_gene: TRBJ2-7
d_gene: TRBD2

CDR3nt: TGCGCCAGCAGACAGGGGGACACGCAGTCACCCCTCCACTTT
CDR3aa: CASRQGDTQSPLHF
abundance: few
v_gene: TRBV5-1
j_gene: TRBJ1-6
d_gene: TRBD1